Reported below is one T cell receptor beta chain. Its antigen is still unknown. The sample is drawn from a study of T cell responses to AZD1222 COVID-19 vaccine. Study findings and constraints: There were mostly white British donors and more females than males, and clonal diversity was possibly underestimated. Spike-specific TCRs gained breadth and depth after people received two AZD1222 doses. Regions 160-218 and 743-854 dominated among vaccine-associated CD4 TCRs spanning spike.

TCRdb keeps only in-frame clones here, not all; method: immunoSEQ multiplex PCR. In the table there are approximately 130,000 clones, about 79% of which are singletons. The CDR3 has 13 amino acids. The germline gives CDR1 GTSNPN, CDR2 SVGIG (reference sequence). V lost 8 bases and J 2 bases, leaving 16 bases between the germline ends. This clonotype was sampled from an adult who received the AZD1222 COVID-19 vaccine. J is TRBJ2-7 and V is TRBV30, with D possibly matching TRBD1 (6 bases). Here the sequenced sample was peripheral blood, taken 28 days after the second AZD1222 dose. CDR3 nucleotide sequence: TGTGCCCACCAATCGAGGGGGACCTACGAGCAGTACTTC. Protein sequence: CAHQSRGTYEQYF.